Listed below are T cell receptor beta chains from one sample, sequenced in a study of OX40 agonist ivuxolimab in advanced cancers. Sequencing used immunoSEQ multiplex PCR; TCRdb keeps in-frame clones, though not all of them. The sample includes 45,000 to 65,000 clones, roughly 83% of them seen just once. The specimen was CD4+ or CD8+ T cells sorted from blood, collected in a trial of the OX40 agonist ivuxolimab. These receptors originate from an adult with an advanced solid tumor such as melanoma, head and neck, liver or kidney cancer. Each CDR3 is given with its conserved first and last residue. A D gene is named only where the DNA matches it firmly. The size of a clone is reported for some rows only, either as once, few or many, or as a class for expanded clones.

TRBJ2-1	NA	TRBV10-3	TRBD2	TGTGCCATCAGTAGCGGGACCTACAATGAGCAGTTCTTC	CAISSGTYNEQFF
TRBJ1-4	NA	TRBV6-5	NA	TGTGCCAGCAGTTCCCCCCTCCTCGGGGAAAAACTGTTTTTT	CASSSPLLGEKLFF
TRBJ1-6	once	TRBV14	NA	TGTGCCAGCAGCCAAGAGGACCGAAGGAGCTCCTATAATTCACCCCTCCACTTT	CASSQEDRRSSYNSPLHF
TRBJ2-1	NA	TRBV11-3	TRBD2	TGTGCCAGCAGCACTGCGGCTATGCGGGAGTGGGTTTGGGAGCAGTTCTTC	CASSTAAMREWVWEQFF
TRBJ1-1	NA	TRBV27	NA	TGTGCCAGCGTACGGAACACTGAAGCTTTCTTT	CASVRNTEAFF
TRBJ1-1	NA	TRBV10-1	NA	TGCGCCAGCCAGGCTGGGAGGAACACTGAAGCTTTCTTT	CASQAGRNTEAFF
TRBJ1-3	once	TRBV5-1	NA	TGCGCCAGCAGCTTATACTCTGGAAACACCATATATTTT	CASSLYSGNTIYF
TRBJ2-6	NA	TRBV30	TRBD1	TGTGCCTGGTTCCGGGACAGGGGGCGTGGGGCCAACGTCCTGACTTTC	CAWFRDRGRGANVLTF
TRBJ2-3	NA	TRBV18	TRBD1	TGTGCCAGCTCACCAGAGGGGGCCGGTGGCGCAGATACGCAGTATTTT	CASSPEGAGGADTQYF
TRBJ2-2	NA	TRBV11-2	TRBD1	TGTGCCAGCAGCCCACGGACAGGGGAGGCCGGGGAGCTGTTTTTT	CASSPRTGEAGELFF
TRBJ2-2	NA	TRBV6-1	NA	TGTGCCAGCAGTGAATCCCGGTTAGTGCTGTACACCGGGGAGCTGTTTTTT	CASSESRLVLYTGELFF
TRBJ2-3	NA	TRBV11-2	TRBD2	TGTGCCAGCAGCTCACAACTAGCGGGACTGGCAGATACGCAGTATTTT	CASSSQLAGLADTQYF
TRBJ2-2	NA	TRBV9	NA	TGTGCCAGCAGCGTAGTATTCACCGGGGAGCTGTTTTTT	CASSVVFTGELFF
TRBJ2-1	few	TRBV27	NA	TGTGCCAGCAGTACCAGGGACCCACGCTCCTACAATGAGCAGTTCTTC	CASSTRDPRSYNEQFF
TRBJ1-1	NA	TRBV2	TRBD1	TGTGCCACCACAGGGGGCCTGGTCACTGAAGCTTTCTTT	CATTGGLVTEAFF
TRBJ2-1	NA	TRBV19	NA	TGTGCCAGTAGTATGTTAGGGCGGTGGGAGCAGTTCTTC	CASSMLGRWEQFF
TRBJ1-1	NA	TRBV18	NA	TGTGCCAGCTCACCACCGGCAGGGCCCCTTTGGAACACTGAAGCTTTCTTT	CASSPPAGPLWNTEAFF